The rows below give T cell receptor beta chains drawn from one sample of a study of technical replicates of blood from a handful of donors. The method was immunoSEQ multiplex PCR; TCRdb's version includes in-frame clones alone and lacks a portion of them. The repertoire holds about 59,000 clones, around 93% seen once, with approximately 4.2% in the top ten. Sequencing was performed on PBMCs. These receptors all come from a human donor in good health. Some clones in this sample may be carry-over from other donors' samples. CDR3s include the opening cysteine and the closing phenylalanine or tryptophan. Each record gives: CDR3 DNA, CDR3 protein, V gene, D gene, J gene, clone size. A D gene is named only where the DNA matches it firmly. Not every row has a clone size; where given, it reads once, few, many or a size class.

TGTGCCAGTAGTATAAGAGGGTTCGGTGAAGCTTTCTTT CASSIRGFGEAFF TRBV19 - TRBJ1-1 once
TGCGCCAGTGGAGAGGGTGATACGCAGTATTTT CASGEGDTQYF TRBV10-2 - TRBJ2-3 many
TGTGCCAGCTCACCAGGGACAGGGGGCCGCACTGAAGCTTTCTTT CASSPGTGGRTEAFF TRBV18 TRBD1 TRBJ1-1 -
TGTGCCAGCAGCCAAGCGGGACAGAGAGGCATAAAACTGTTTTTT CASSQAGQRGIKLFF TRBV14 TRBD1 TRBJ1-4 -
TGTGCCAGCAGTTTCCAGACAGGGGCGAGGACTGAAGCTTTCTTT CASSFQTGARTEAFF TRBV6-1 TRBD1 TRBJ1-1 -
TGTGCCAGCAGTGAGGGAGAACATCAGCCCCAGCATTTT CASSEGEHQPQHF TRBV6-4 - TRBJ1-5 few
TGTGCCAGCTCACCACTAGACAATCAGCCCCAGCATTTT CASSPLDNQPQHF TRBV18 - TRBJ1-5 -
TGTGCCAGCAGCTTAGCCCCGGGGGAGACCCAGTACTTC CASSLAPGETQYF TRBV11-2 - TRBJ2-5 once
TGTGCCAGCAGCCAAGATGCCGGGACAGGCTCCACTGAAGCTTTCTTT CASSQDAGTGSTEAFF TRBV4-2 TRBD1 TRBJ1-1 medium-sized
TGTGCCAGCAGCCAGTGGGGACTAGCGGGAAGGGATGAGCAGTTCTTC CASSQWGLAGRDEQFF TRBV4-2 TRBD2 TRBJ2-1 -
TGTGCCAGCAGCGGGGTAGTCGGGACAGGGGGCGCCGGGAACACTGAAGCTTTCTTT CASSGVVGTGGAGNTEAFF TRBV5-6 TRBD1 TRBJ1-1 -
TGTGCCAGCAGCTTATCCCCGGGACAGGGTTACGAGCAGTACTTC CASSLSPGQGYEQYF TRBV7-3 TRBD1 TRBJ2-7 once
TGCAGCGTTGAAGGAGGGACGGGACTCCACTACAATGAGCAGTTCTTC CSVEGGTGLHYNEQFF TRBV29-1 - TRBJ2-1 -
TGTGCCATCAGGCCACAGGGGAACACTGAAGCTTTCTTT CAIRPQGNTEAFF TRBV10-3 - TRBJ1-1 -
TGTGCCAGCAGCCCTAGGTCGAGGGAGACCCAGTACTTC CASSPRSRETQYF TRBV7-8 - TRBJ2-5 -
TGTGCCAGCAGCGCCCACCCGGGCGGGGAGCTGTTTTTT CASSAHPGGELFF TRBV9 - TRBJ2-2 once
TGTGCCAACGGACACCTTAGCAATCAGCCCCAGCATTTT CANGHLSNQPQHF TRBV6-5 - TRBJ1-5 -
TGCGCCAGCAGCTTGGTGCCGGGGGGGAACACCGGGGAGCTGTTTTTT CASSLVPGGNTGELFF TRBV5-1 TRBD2 TRBJ2-2 -
TGTGCCAGCAGCTTGGAGGTCGGGAGGGCCTACGAGCAGTACTTC CASSLEVGRAYEQYF TRBV5-4 TRBD2 TRBJ2-7 -
TGTGCCAGCAGCTTAAGGGACAGGGGCACAGATACGCAGTATTTT CASSLRDRGTDTQYF TRBV7-3 TRBD1 TRBJ2-3 -
TGTGCCAGCAGTTCCAGCGGGAGCACAGATACGCAGTATTTT CASSSSGSTDTQYF TRBV25-1 - TRBJ2-3 -
TGTGCCAGCAGCTTGGGTAGTTCCAACACCGGGGAGCTGTTTTTT CASSLGSSNTGELFF TRBV5-4 - TRBJ2-2 -
TGTGCCATCAGACCCGGGACAGGCGGACCCACCATATATTTT CAIRPGTGGPTIYF TRBV10-3 TRBD1 TRBJ1-3 -
TGTGCCAGCAGCCTTCTCGGGCGCGTGCGGAGGGGCTACACCTTC CASSLLGRVRRGYTF TRBV7-9 - TRBJ1-2 -
TGTGCCAGCTTCGGCGGGAGCCAAGAGACCCAGTACTTC CASFGGSQETQYF TRBV2 TRBD2 TRBJ2-5 -
TGTGCCAGCAGTTATAGCGGGGTCGAAGGACCCCAGCATTTT CASSYSGVEGPQHF TRBV6-5 - TRBJ1-5 -
TGTGCCAGCCTGGCCAGGGGCGCAGATACGCAGTATTTT CASLARGADTQYF TRBV7-9 - TRBJ2-3 -
TGTGCCACCAGCCCGCGGGACAATGAGCAGTTCTTC CATSPRDNEQFF TRBV15 - TRBJ2-1 -
TGCGCCAGCAGCTTGGGGACAGTAGTAGAGACCCAGTACTTC CASSLGTVVETQYF TRBV5-1 - TRBJ2-5 -
TGTGCCAGCAGCTATCTAGCGTCCAGCTCCTACAATGAGCAGTTCTTC CASSYLASSSYNEQFF TRBV7-8 - TRBJ2-1 -
TGTGCCAGCAGCTTTGGACAGTTGAACACTGAAGCTTTCTTT CASSFGQLNTEAFF TRBV5-4 - TRBJ1-1 -
TGTGCCAGTAGCCCGGGACTAGCGGCCGGGGAGCTGTTTTTT CASSPGLAAGELFF TRBV19 TRBD2 TRBJ2-2 -
TGTGCCAGCGGGAGAGAGGCCCACGAGCAGTACTTC CASGREAHEQYF TRBV7-2 - TRBJ2-7 -
TGCGCCAGCAGCCAAGATCGACAGAGTAATGAAAAACTGTTTTTT CASSQDRQSNEKLFF TRBV4-3 - TRBJ1-4 -
TGTGCCAGCAGTGAAGGCGGGTTGGGACTGCACTACAATGAGCAGTTCTTC CASSEGGLGLHYNEQFF TRBV2 - TRBJ2-1 -
TGTGCCAGCAGTTACGGCCAAACGGGACAAGAGACCCAGTACTTC CASSYGQTGQETQYF TRBV6-5 - TRBJ2-5 -
TGTGCCAGCAGCTTACCCCCAGGACAGTACGTCGATCAGCCCCAGCATTTT CASSLPPGQYVDQPQHF TRBV7-7 - TRBJ1-5 once
TGTGCCAGTAGTATAGGGGGTCCGGGGGATTCACCCCTCCACTTT CASSIGGPGDSPLHF TRBV19 - TRBJ1-6 -
TGTGCCATCAGTGACCCGGGACTACCTTACGGCGAGCAGTACTTC CAISDPGLPYGEQYF TRBV10-3 TRBD2 TRBJ2-7 -
TGTGCCAGCAGCAAGGGGGAGTTGGTTCAAGAGACCCAGTACTTC CASSKGELVQETQYF TRBV9 - TRBJ2-5 -
TGTGCCATCAGTGCCCTTAAACCTGCGCGCGGGGGGCTGAGCGGGGAGCTGTTTTTT CAISALKPARGGLSGELFF TRBV10-3 TRBD2 TRBJ2-2 -
TGTGCCTGGAGTGCGACAGGGGGGTATGGCTACACCTTC CAWSATGGYGYTF TRBV30 TRBD1 TRBJ1-2 -
TGCGCCAGCAGCCAAGAGTTAGGCGTTGGGGGAGGGATTACCTACGAGCAGTACTTC CASSQELGVGGGITYEQYF TRBV4-3 TRBD2 TRBJ2-7 -
TGTGCTAGTGGTTTTGGGATGGGGGGGGGCGTCCAAGAGACCCAGTACTTC CASGFGMGGGVQETQYF TRBV12-5 - TRBJ2-5 -
TGTGCCAGCAGCTTTGTGCTCGATTGCGGGGGGACAGGGGAGACCCAGTACTTC CASSFVLDCGGTGETQYF TRBV12-1 - TRBJ2-5 -
TGTGCCTGGACCCTAGACGGAATGAACACTGAAGCTTTCTTT CAWTLDGMNTEAFF TRBV30 - TRBJ1-1 -